This T cell receptor beta chain comes out of a study of blood T cell repertoires in COVID-19. Study in general: Acute-phase and convalescent COVID-19 samples originated in the United States, Italy and Spain.

The protocol was immunoSEQ multiplex PCR, while the TCRdb copy is restricted to in-frame clones and leaves out a portion. The data hold about 88,000 clones, with nearly 90% observed a single time. Trimming removed 5 bases at V and 5 bases at J, with 12 bases between. CDR3 size: 13 residues. CDR1 and CDR2 from the germline V gene are SGHAT and FQNNGV. The clonotype comes from a woman of 80 years or more with acute or convalescent COVID-19. This chain joins TRBV11-2 and TRBJ1-1; a weak D match, TRBD1 (6 bases). Sequencing was done on a sample of peripheral blood. CDR3 sequence reads: CASSIQGTTEAFF. The CDR3 DNA sequence: TGTGCCAGCAGCATACAGGGTACAACTGAAGCTTTCTTT.